The 2 T cell receptor beta chains below were found in one sample sequenced in a study of blood T cell repertoires in COVID-19. Sequenced by immunoSEQ multiplex PCR; TCRdb stores in-frame clones only, minus some. Of 240,000 or so clones detected, 86% appear once; the ten largest clones hold more than 9%. The sequenced material came from peripheral blood. These receptors were taken from a man older than 75 with acute or convalescent COVID-19.

The chain uses TRBV5-6 and TRBJ1-4; D not resolved. Germline CDR1 and CDR2: SGHDT and YYEEEE. V shed 0 bases and J shed 5 bases, with 11 bases lying between them. This CDR3 comprises 15 residues. The CDR3 protein is CASSLDLGSNEKLFF. DNA of the CDR3: TGTGCCAGCAGCTTGGATCTGGGCTCGAATGAAAAACTGTTTTTT.

The rearrangement links TRBV18 to TRBJ1-6; 9 nucleotides line up with TRBD1. There are 15 residues in the CDR3. V was clipped by 5 bases and J by 10 bases; unmatched bases: 9. Germline CDR1 is KGHSH and CDR2 is LQKENI. The CDR3 loop is CASSGLQGAGSPLHF. DNA of the CDR3: TGTGCCAGCTCAGGACTACAGGGGGCCGGATCACCCCTCCACTTT.